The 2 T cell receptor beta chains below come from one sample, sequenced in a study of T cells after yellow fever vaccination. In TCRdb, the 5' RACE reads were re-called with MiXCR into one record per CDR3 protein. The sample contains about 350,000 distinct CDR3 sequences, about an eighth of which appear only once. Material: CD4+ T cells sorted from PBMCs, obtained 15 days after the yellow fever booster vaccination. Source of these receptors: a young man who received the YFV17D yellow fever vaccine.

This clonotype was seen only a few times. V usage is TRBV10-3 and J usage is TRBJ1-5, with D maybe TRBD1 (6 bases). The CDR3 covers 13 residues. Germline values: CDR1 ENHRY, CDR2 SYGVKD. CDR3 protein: CAVGSGADQPQHF. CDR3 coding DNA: TGTGCAGTGGGCTCAGGGGCCGATCAGCCCCAGCATTTT.

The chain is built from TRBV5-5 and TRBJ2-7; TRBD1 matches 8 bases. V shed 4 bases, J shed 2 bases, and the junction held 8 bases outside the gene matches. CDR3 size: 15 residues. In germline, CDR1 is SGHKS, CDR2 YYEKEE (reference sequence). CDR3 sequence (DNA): TGTGCCAGCAGCAAAACAGGGGGGTCACCCTACGAGCAGTACTTC. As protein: CASSKTGGSPYEQYF.